The sequence of this T cell receptor (beta chain) was determined in a study of CXCR3-negative and CXCR3-positive naive CD8 T cells. Across the whole study: The study obtained around 130 million TRB reads, about 1.5 +/- 0.3 million per library. Study-wide findings and caveats: Naive CXCR3-negative and CXCR3-positive cells had similar TRBV-TRBJ usage; memory differed. Partial loss of CXCR3 expression followed cryopreservation; most assays used fresh PBMCs.

Of note for this clonotype: Its specificity is not known.

cDNA libraries for TRB were generated by 5' RACE incorporating UMI labels. TCRdb reprocessed the 5' RACE reads and reports one entry per CDR3 protein, with no DNA. This sample contains tens of thousands of distinct CDR3 sequences. Triplicate sorts, around 300,000 cells apiece, were made for each CD8+ T cell subset. What was sequenced was naive CXCR3- CD8+ T cells from blood. Regarding subset: CD45RO-CCR7+CD27+CD95- naive CD8+ T cells lacking CXCR3 (TNR3-). This clonotype was sampled from a human donor in good health. Some clones in this sample may be carry-over from other donors' samples.

CDR3 residues: CATRDGGESDTQYF. The rearrangement joins TRBV15 to TRBJ2-3; checking the TCRdb D call of TRBD1 is not possible without DNA. Germline assignment: CDR1 LNHNV and CDR2 YYDKDF (reference sequence). This CDR3 has 14 residues.